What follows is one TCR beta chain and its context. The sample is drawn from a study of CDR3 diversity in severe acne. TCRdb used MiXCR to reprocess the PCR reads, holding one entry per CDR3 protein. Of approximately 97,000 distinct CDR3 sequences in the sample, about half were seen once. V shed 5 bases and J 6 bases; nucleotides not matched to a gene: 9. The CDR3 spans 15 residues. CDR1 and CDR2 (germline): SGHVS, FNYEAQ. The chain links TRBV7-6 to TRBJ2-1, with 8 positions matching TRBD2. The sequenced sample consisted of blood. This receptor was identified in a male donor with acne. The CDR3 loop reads CASSGTGTSVNEQFF. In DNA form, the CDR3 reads TGTGCCAGCAGCGGAACCGGGACTAGTGTCAATGAGCAGTTCTTC.